This section outlines one TCR beta chain sequence together with its context. Antigen unknown. Amplification of TCR beta CDR3 regions used RNA transcripts. Second-round multiplex PCR came after first-round RT-PCR with HTBI primers. TCRdb itself ran the multiplex PCR reads through MiXCR, one entry per CDR3 protein. Seen here are tens of thousands of distinct CDR3 sequences, approximately 48% observed once, and the top ten hold around 6.2%. Looked up from germline, CDR1 is LNHNV and CDR2 is YYDKDF (reference sequence). V was pared by 3 bases and J by 1 base, with 9 bases between. CDR3 length: 14 residues. The data originate from a study of Graves' ophthalmopathy and Graves' hyperthyroidism. Findings and caveats of the study: Discriminating ophthalmopathy from stable hyperthyroidism, a 13-signature model attained a sensitivity of 85% to 90% and a specificity of 81.08%. Both an approximately 68% sensitivity and a 72.22% specificity characterized the model's predictions of ophthalmopathy progression.

Sample: peripheral blood. This sequence joins TRBV15 and TRBJ1-1, with a possible D match to TRBD1 (6 bases). This clonotype originated in an adult woman with stable Graves' hyperthyroidism. The CDR3 loop is CATSSRRGNTEAFF. In nucleotides, the CDR3 is TGTGCCACCAGCAGCCGCAGGGGGAACACTGAAGCTTTCTTT.